What follows describes a single T cell receptor (beta chain). The table came from immunoSEQ multiplex PCR; TCRdb's copy has only in-frame clones and leaves some out. Altogether about 34,000 clones are present, about nine tenths being singletons, with the ten largest covering less than 5%. These data originate in a study of OX40 agonist ivuxolimab in advanced cancers. V lost 7 bases to trimming and J lost 1 base; unmatched junction nucleotides: 12. Germline-derived CDR1 and CDR2 are SGHDT and YYEEEE. This CDR3 is 17 amino acids long. The source is an adult with an advanced solid tumor such as melanoma, head and neck, liver or kidney cancer. The chain combines TRBV5-6 with TRBJ2-5, with TRBD2 matching 11 bases. The specimen comprised CD4+ or CD8+ T cells sorted from blood, sampled in a trial of the OX40 agonist ivuxolimab. The CDR3 sequence is CASAASGGHTIQETQYF. CDR3 coding DNA: TGTGCCAGCGCGGCTAGCGGGGGGCATACAATCCAAGAGACCCAGTACTTC.